Following are 31 T cell receptor beta chains from one sample sequenced in a study of CD8 T cells in ankylosing spondylitis. Their specific antigens are unknown. TCRdb ran MiXCR on the 5' RACE reads and lists one entry per CDR3 protein. The data show 220,000 or so distinct CDR3 sequences, around 18% seen once. Findings and limits, study-wide: What seemed typical of ankylosing spondylitis blood was a TCR beta motif built from several highly homologous variants.

Sample: blood, either unsorted or a sorted T cell fraction (not recorded which). The receptors originated from a male donor with ankylosing spondylitis.

The J gene is TRBJ2-7, the V gene TRBV2; 7 positions match TRBD1. The CDR3 loop spans 12 amino acids. Germline V CDR1 and CDR2: SNHLY, FYNNEI. Germline trimming cut 10 bases from V and 2 bases from J; bases unmatched to any gene: 5. The CDR3 coding sequence is TGTGCCATAGGACAGGACCCCTACGAGCAGTACTTC. This translates into CAIGQDPYEQYF.

The chain combines TRBV12-3 or TRBV12-4 with TRBJ1-4, with D possibly TRBD1 on 6 matching bases. CDR3 length equals 14 residues. Trimming pared 3 bases from V and 8 bases from J, leaving 13 bases between. CDR3 nucleotides: TGTGCCAGCAGTTTGGGGGGGGCTAGGGAAAAACTGTTTTTT. Its protein product is CASSLGGAREKLFF.

V is TRBV12-3 or TRBV12-4 and J is TRBJ2-3, with D perhaps matching TRBD2 (6 bases). The CDR3 totals 15 residues. Trimming cost V 5 bases and J 2 bases, with 14 bases left between them. CDR3 in DNA: TGTGCCAGCAGTGCTTCTAGCGTCAACACAGATACGCAGTATTTT. Its translation is CASSASSVNTDTQYF.

The sample holds a few counts of this clonotype. The chain couples TRBV2 to TRBJ1-1; D remains ambiguous. Trimming pared 9 bases from V and 7 bases from J, leaving 15 bases between. CDR1 is SNHLY and CDR2 is FYNNEI in the germline V gene. The CDR3 contains 12 residues. The CDR3 protein is CARGFEGFEAFF. As DNA, the CDR3 is TGTGCCAGGGGGTTCGAGGGATTTGAAGCTTTCTTT.

This rearrangement joins TRBV29-1 to TRBJ1-1; D remains unclear. CDR1 and CDR2 from the germline V gene are SQVTM and ANQGSEA. V was shortened by 6 bases and J by 4 bases, with 15 bases between the two germline ends. The CDR3 spans 13 residues. CDR3 region: CSVAPKVITEAFF. In DNA form, the CDR3 reads TGCAGCGTGGCCCCCAAGGTGATCACTGAAGCTTTCTTT.

This clonotype has at least ten counts. The chain couples TRBV14 to TRBJ2-7; D may be TRBD2 (5 bases). The CDR3 sequence is 14 residues long. Deletions cut 1 base from V and 1 base from J, with 8 bases between. Germline CDR1 is SGHDN and CDR2 is FVKESK. CDR3 bases: TGTGCCAGCAGCCAAGGAGCGGAATCCTACGAGCAGTACTTC. It translates to CASSQGAESYEQYF. The full variable domain, completed using reference TRBV14 and TRBJ2-7, is EAGVTQFPSHSVIEKGQTVTLRCDPISGHDNLYWYRRVMGKEIKFLLHFVKESKQDESGMPNNRFLAERTGGTYSTLKVQPAELEDSGVYFCASSQGAESYEQYFGPGTRLTVT.

V is TRBV20-1 and J is TRBJ2-5, with 8 bases identical to TRBD1. The CDR3 has 14 residues. In germline, CDR1 is DFQATT, CDR2 SNEGSKA (reference sequence). V gave up 3 bases and J gave up 5 bases; unmatched junction bases: 8. CDR3 in amino acids: CSASPQGAWETQYF. The CDR3 bases are TGCAGTGCTAGTCCTCAGGGGGCCTGGGAGACCCAGTACTTC.

The genes are TRBV14 and TRBJ2-7; no definite D call. Trimming took 3 bases from V and 4 from J, leaving 7 bases between them. Germline values: CDR1 SGHDN, CDR2 FVKESK. The CDR3 extends over 12 amino acids. This CDR3 reads CASSQGWYEQYF. As DNA, the CDR3 is TGTGCCAGCAGCCAGGGGTGGTACGAGCAGTACTTC.

This chain links TRBV12-3 or TRBV12-4 with TRBJ2-3; 7 nucleotides match TRBD2. The V and J ends lost 0 bases and 4 bases, in that order; junction bases with no gene match: 4. The CDR3 extends over 15 amino acids. CDR3: CASSLAGGLSDTQYF. Written as DNA, the CDR3 is TGTGCCAGCAGTTTAGCGGGGGGGTTGTCAGATACGCAGTATTTT.

This clonotype was detected only a few times. The V call is TRBV24-1, the J call TRBJ2-7, with 9 bases identical to TRBD1. Losses at the gene ends were 4 bases for V and 7 bases for J; bases not matched to a gene: 13. In germline, CDR1 is KGHDR, CDR2 SFDVKD. The CDR3 consists of 16 residues. CDR3 in DNA: TGTGCCACCAGTGACCTACCGGGACAGGGTCCGGAGGAGCAGTACTTC. The encoded protein is CATSDLPGQGPEEQYF.

This clonotype came up many times. CDR3 DNA: TGTGCCAGTAAAAACACGGGTGTCGAGAACACTGAAGCTTTCTTT. Translation: CASKNTGVENTEAFF. The chain uses TRBV3-1 and TRBJ1-1, with D uncertain. This CDR3 region has 15 residues. The germline V gene encodes CDR1 LGHDT and CDR2 YNNKEL (reference sequence). Trimming took 9 bases from V and 1 from J, leaving 18 bases between them.

This clonotype was seen more than once but under ten times. The gene calls are TRBV20-1 and TRBJ1-4, with D hard to call. The V end lost 3 bases, the J end lost 4 bases, and 12 bases lay between the germline ends. From germline, CDR1 is DFQATT and CDR2 SNEGSKA (reference sequence). This CDR3 contains 14 residues. CDR3 in DNA: TGCAGTGCTAGTCTCGGCAGTGTTAATGAAAAACTGTTTTTT. It is translated as CSASLGSVNEKLFF.

The V gene is TRBV29-1, the J gene TRBJ1-2, with no clear D. Germline assignment: CDR1 SQVTM and CDR2 ANQGSEA. The CDR3 totals 15 residues. V dropped 7 bases and J dropped 3 bases, with 21 bases sitting between them. The CDR3 DNA reads TGCAGCGCCCTTCGACCGGACTCTGTAGACTATGGCTACACCTTC. Translation gives CSALRPDSVDYGYTF.

The rearrangement joins TRBV5-1 to TRBJ2-7; 10 bases match TRBD1. Germline V gives CDR1 SGHRS, CDR2 YFSETQ. V shed 4 bases, J shed 2 bases, and the junction held 6 bases outside the gene matches. The CDR3 contains 15 residues. CDR3 amino acids: CASSLTGTGAYEQYF. The CDR3 DNA reads TGCGCCAGCAGCCTAACCGGGACAGGGGCCTACGAGCAGTACTTC.

The CDR3 region is CATRSVDSYEQYF. Here the CDR3 DNA reads TGTGCCACCAGGAGCGTTGATTCCTACGAGCAGTACTTC. The chain has TRBV15 and TRBJ2-7; no reliable D call. Between the trimmed V and J ends, which lost 6 bases and 1 base, there was a span of 10 bases. The V gene's germline CDR1 is LNHNV and CDR2 YYDKDF (reference sequence). There are 13 residues in the CDR3.

Only a few counts were recorded for this clonotype. The rearrangement links TRBV4-1 to TRBJ1-4; unclear D gene. Germline CDR1 MGHRA, CDR2 YSYEKL. Between the trimmed V and J ends, which lost 0 bases and 8 bases, there was a span of 13 bases. The CDR3 is made up of 15 amino acids. The CDR3 region is CASSQESSREEKLFF. CDR3 sequence (DNA): TGCGCCAGCAGCCAAGAAAGCAGTAGAGAGGAAAAACTGTTTTTT.

This chain uses TRBV28 with TRBJ2-7; D not resolved. The CDR3 length is 12 residues. CDR1 and CDR2 (germline): MDHEN, SYDVKM. Trimming shortened V by 3 bases and J by 3 bases, and 6 bases separated the two germline ends. CDR3 nucleotides: TGTGCCAGCAGTTTTAGGGTCTACGAGCAGTACTTC. Its protein product is CASSFRVYEQYF.

This clonotype was detected many times. The CDR3 spells CSARSVGNTEAFF. In DNA form, the CDR3 reads TGCAGTGCTAGATCAGTTGGGAACACTGAAGCTTTCTTT. The genes are TRBV20-1 and TRBJ1-1; no firm D call. CDR1 and CDR2 from the germline V gene are DFQATT and SNEGSKA (reference sequence). The CDR3 totals 13 residues. Deletions cut 2 bases from V and 1 base from J, with 8 bases between.

Ten or more counts support this clonotype. V is TRBV20-1 and J is TRBJ1-2, with D unclear. From germline, CDR1 is DFQATT and CDR2 SNEGSKA (reference sequence). The CDR3 loop spans 13 amino acids. V was pared by 1 base and J by 5 bases, with 11 bases between. Here the CDR3 reads CSARAYELYGYTF. The CDR3 nucleotides read TGCAGTGCTAGAGCCTATGAGTTGTATGGCTACACCTTC.

This clonotype turned up a few times. The CDR3 region is CASSWSGRVYEQYF. The CDR3 coding sequence is TGTGCCAGCAGTTGGAGCGGGAGGGTATACGAGCAGTACTTC. This chain connects TRBV6-2 or TRBV6-3 to TRBJ2-7, with 10 bases identical to TRBD2. The CDR3 loop spans 14 amino acids. Looked up from germline, CDR1 is MNHEY and CDR2 is SVGEGT. The trim removed 4 bases at V and 4 bases at J, leaving 4 bases unmatched.

This rearrangement joins TRBV12-3 or TRBV12-4 to TRBJ2-7; 15 nucleotides align to TRBD2. The CDR3 has 15 amino acids. The trim removed 5 bases at V and 5 bases at J, leaving 4 bases unmatched. The DNA for the CDR3 is TGTGCCAGCAGTGCGGGACTAGCGGGAGGCCACGAGCAGTACTTC. Translated: CASSAGLAGGHEQYF.

V usage is TRBV20-1 and J usage is TRBJ2-4, with a possible D match to TRBD2 (7 bases). The germline gives CDR1 DFQATT, CDR2 SNEGSKA (reference sequence). This CDR3 contains 15 residues. Trimming shortened V by 6 bases and J by 3 bases, and 18 bases separated the two germline ends. The CDR3 DNA reads TGCAGTGCGCGGGAGAGGGGGGACAACAAAAACATTCAGTACTTC. Residues: CSARERGDNKNIQYF.

This clonotype has a handful of counts. This chain links TRBV2 with TRBJ2-1; TRBD2 matches at 7 bases. CDR1 and CDR2 from the germline V gene are SNHLY and FYNNEI. This CDR3 contains 15 residues. V gave up 7 bases and J gave up 0 bases; unmatched junction bases: 6. CDR3 region: CASKMGGSSYNEQFF. The CDR3 nucleotides are TGTGCCAGCAAAATGGGGGGGAGCTCCTACAATGAGCAGTTCTTC.

This clonotype was detected many times. V and J are TRBV5-5 and TRBJ2-3; 11 nucleotides agree with TRBD2. This CDR3 contains 16 residues. The V gene's germline CDR1 is SGHKS and CDR2 YYEKEE (reference sequence). J gave up 3 bases and V 4 bases, and 7 bases lay outside the gene matches. CDR3 nucleotide sequence: TGTGCCAGCAGCACCGTTAGCGGGGGGGTAACAGATACGCAGTATTTT. Protein sequence: CASSTVSGGVTDTQYF.

In this sample, this clonotype turned up a few times. The V call is TRBV7-9, the J call TRBJ2-1; 14 bases map to TRBD2. The CDR3 loop spans 16 amino acids. The junction had 5 bases not matched to a gene; V was cut back by 5 bases and J by 5 bases. CDR1 is SEHNR, CDR2 FQNEAQ, per germline (reference sequence). The CDR3 protein is CASSPRLAGGHNEQFF. CDR3 bases: TGTGCCAGCAGCCCGCGACTAGCGGGGGGGCACAATGAGCAGTTCTTC. Full variable domain (outside the CDR3, taken from reference TRBV7-9 and TRBJ2-1): DTGVSQNPRHKITKRGQNVTFRCDPISEHNRLYWYRQTLGQGPEFLTYFQNEAQLEKSRLLSDRFSAERPKGSFSTLEIQRTEQGDSAMYLCASSPRLAGGHNEQFFGPGTRLTVL.

The V call is TRBV12-3 or TRBV12-4, the J call TRBJ2-5, with D perhaps matching TRBD1 (6 bases). CDR3 length: 12 residues. Deletions cut 8 bases from V and 5 bases from J, with 12 bases between. CDR3 nucleotides: TGTGCCAGCCAGGGGAGACTTGAGACCCAGTACTTC. This gives the protein CASQGRLETQYF.

In this sample, this clonotype turned up a few times. The rearrangement joins TRBV7-3 to TRBJ2-3; D possibly corresponds to TRBD2 (6 bases). There are 15 residues in the CDR3. Per the germline V gene, CDR1 is SGHTA and CDR2 is FQGTGA. Trimming left V 5 bases short and J 2 bases short, with 14 bases between. This CDR3 is CASSLLTGDTDTQYF. CDR3 nucleotide sequence: TGTGCCAGCAGCCTCTTGACGGGGGACACAGATACGCAGTATTTT.

The V and J genes are TRBV12-3 or TRBV12-4 and TRBJ2-7, with TRBD2 identical over 7 bases. The CDR3 runs 14 residues. V dropped 7 bases and J dropped 4; count of bases not matched to a gene: 10. CDR3 in amino acids: CASTDMGGGYEQYF. The CDR3 nucleotides are TGTGCCAGCACAGATATGGGCGGGGGATACGAGCAGTACTTC.

This rearrangement joins TRBV7-9 to TRBJ2-7; D possibly corresponds to TRBD2 (5 bases). Trimming pared 5 bases from V and 2 bases from J, leaving 13 bases between. In germline, CDR1 is SEHNR, CDR2 FQNEAQ (reference sequence). There are 14 residues in the CDR3. The CDR3 region has the DNA TGTGCCAGCAGCCTCTCGACTACCGCCTACGAGCAGTACTTC. It is translated as CASSLSTTAYEQYF. Drawing the rest from reference TRBV7-9 and TRBJ2-7, the complete variable domain is DTGVSQNPRHKITKRGQNVTFRCDPISEHNRLYWYRQTLGQGPEFLTYFQNEAQLEKSRLLSDRFSAERPKGSFSTLEIQRTEQGDSAMYLCASSLSTTAYEQYFGPGTRLTVT.

This clonotype was picked up many times. The V gene is TRBV4-1, the J gene TRBJ2-1, with 9 bases aligning to TRBD2. The CDR3 sequence is 15 residues long. Germline lookup yields CDR1 MGHRA and CDR2 YSYEKL. With 2 bases clipped from V and 5 bases from J, the junction kept 4 bases outside the gene matches. DNA of the CDR3: TGCGCCAGCAGCCAAACTAGCGGGTCTAACAATGAGCAGTTCTTC. It yields the protein CASSQTSGSNNEQFF.

This sequence joins TRBV2 and TRBJ2-1; 8 bases agree with TRBD1. Germline V gene sequence: CDR1 SNHLY, CDR2 FYNNEI. V trimming: 4 bases; J trimming: 10 bases; junction bases outside the gene matches: 12. This CDR3 region has 15 residues. CDR3 in DNA: TGTGCCAGCAGTGGTAGTGACAGGGGTCTCGAGGAGCAGTTCTTC. It is translated as CASSGSDRGLEEQFF.